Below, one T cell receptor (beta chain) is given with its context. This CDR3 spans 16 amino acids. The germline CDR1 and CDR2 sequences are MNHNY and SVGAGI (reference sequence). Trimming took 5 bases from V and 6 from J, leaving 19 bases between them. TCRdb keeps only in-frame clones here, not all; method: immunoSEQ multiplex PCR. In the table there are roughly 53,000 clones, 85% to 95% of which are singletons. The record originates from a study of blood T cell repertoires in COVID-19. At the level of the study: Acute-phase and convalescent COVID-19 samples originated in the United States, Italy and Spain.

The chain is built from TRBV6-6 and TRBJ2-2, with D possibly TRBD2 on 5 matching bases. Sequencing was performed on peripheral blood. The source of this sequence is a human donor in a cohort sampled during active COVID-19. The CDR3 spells CASSTLSRGAPGELFF. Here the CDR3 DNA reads TGTGCCAGCAGTACCCTTTCTCGGGGAGCCCCCGGGGAGCTGTTTTTT.